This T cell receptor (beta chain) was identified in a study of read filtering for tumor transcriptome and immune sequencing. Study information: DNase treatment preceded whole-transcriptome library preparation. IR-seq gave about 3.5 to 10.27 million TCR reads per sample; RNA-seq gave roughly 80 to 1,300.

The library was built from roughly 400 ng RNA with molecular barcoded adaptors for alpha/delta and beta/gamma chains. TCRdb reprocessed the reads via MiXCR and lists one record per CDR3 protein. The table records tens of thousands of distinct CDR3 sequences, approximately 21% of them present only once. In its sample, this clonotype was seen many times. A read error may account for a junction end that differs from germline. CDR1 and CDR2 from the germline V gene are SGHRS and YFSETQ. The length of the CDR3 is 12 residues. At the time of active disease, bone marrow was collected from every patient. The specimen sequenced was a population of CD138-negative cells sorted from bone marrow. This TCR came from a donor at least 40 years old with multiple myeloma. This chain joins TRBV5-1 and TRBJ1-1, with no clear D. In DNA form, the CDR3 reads TGTGCCAGCAGCCACAGGAACACTGAAGCTTTCTTT. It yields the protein CASSHRNTEAFF.